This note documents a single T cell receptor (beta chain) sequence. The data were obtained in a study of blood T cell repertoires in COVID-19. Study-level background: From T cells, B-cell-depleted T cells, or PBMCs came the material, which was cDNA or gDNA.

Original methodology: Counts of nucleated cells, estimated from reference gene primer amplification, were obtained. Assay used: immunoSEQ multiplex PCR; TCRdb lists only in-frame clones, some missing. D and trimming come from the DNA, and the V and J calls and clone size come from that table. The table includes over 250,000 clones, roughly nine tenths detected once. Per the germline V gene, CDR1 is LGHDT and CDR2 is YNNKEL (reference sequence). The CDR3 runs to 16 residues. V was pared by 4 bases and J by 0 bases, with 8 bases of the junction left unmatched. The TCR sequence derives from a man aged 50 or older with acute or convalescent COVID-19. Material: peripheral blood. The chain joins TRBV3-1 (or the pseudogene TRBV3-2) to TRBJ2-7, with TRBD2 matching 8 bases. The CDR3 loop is CASSPRGRGASYEQYF. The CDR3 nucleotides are TGTGCCAGCAGCCCCCGAGGGCGGGGGGCCTCCTACGAGCAGTACTTC.